The 23 T cell receptor beta chains below come from one sample, sequenced in a study of cytomegalovirus exposure and HLA in healthy donors. PCR involved 60 Vbeta and 13 Jbeta primers. The data were produced by immunoSEQ multiplex PCR, yet TCRdb's version contains in-frame clones alone and is incomplete. Among roughly 170,000 clones, about 80% were seen once, and the ten largest hold 6.5% to 8.5%. The source material was PBMCs. These TCRs come from a man aged 30-40 years in good health and CMV-seropositive.

The chain combines TRBV25-1 with TRBJ2-5; D not certain. In germline, CDR1 is MGHDK, CDR2 SYGVNS. The ends were cut back, 2 bases at V and 3 bases at J, with 4 bases in the middle. The CDR3 totals 12 residues. The CDR3 is CASSELEETQYF. As DNA, the CDR3 is TGTGCCAGCAGTGAACTTGAAGAGACCCAGTACTTC.

The genes are TRBV28 and TRBJ2-5, with 10 bases identical to TRBD1. The J call is doubtful: the DNA matches TRBJ2-7 better. The germline gives CDR1 MDHEN, CDR2 SYDVKM. This CDR3 contains 15 residues. CDR3 loop: CASTLTGTGAHEQYF. The CDR3 coding sequence is TGTGCCAGCACCCTAACCGGGACAGGGGCCCACGAGCAGTACTTC.

The CDR3 protein is CASSRTVSNQPQHF. The CDR3 DNA reads as TGTGCCAGTAGTAGGACAGTTAGCAATCAGCCCCAGCATTTT. The rearrangement uses TRBV19 and TRBJ1-5; TRBD1 might be the D (6 bases). Between the trimmed V and J ends, which lost 4 bases and 0 bases, there was a span of 7 bases. CDR1 and CDR2 from the germline V gene are LNHDA and SQIVND (reference sequence). The CDR3 loop spans 14 amino acids.

The chain has TRBV6-5 and TRBJ2-1, with 11 nucleotides matching TRBD2. V was pared by 6 bases and J by 3 bases, with 4 bases of the junction left unmatched. CDR1 and CDR2 from the germline V gene are MNHEY and SVGAGI. The CDR3 has 15 amino acids. Written as DNA, the CDR3 is TGTGCCAGCAGCAAACTAGCGGGGGACTACAATGAGCAGTTCTTC. It codes for CASSKLAGDYNEQFF.

This chain uses TRBV30 with TRBJ2-3, with TRBD1 identical over 7 bases. The V gene's germline CDR1 is GTSNPN and CDR2 SVGIG (reference sequence). V shed 1 base and J 4 bases; nucleotides not matched to a gene: 8. There are 15 residues in the CDR3. For the CDR3, the DNA is TGTGCCTGGAGTGGAGGCAGGGGGTTAGCAGATACGCAGTATTTT. Its protein product is CAWSGGRGLADTQYF.

This chain uses TRBV15 with TRBJ2-7, with 7 bases that match TRBD1. This CDR3 has 15 amino acids. Germline lookup yields CDR1 LNHNV and CDR2 YYDKDF (reference sequence). Germline trimming cut 0 bases from V and 6 bases from J; bases unmatched to any gene: 8. CDR3 loop: CATSREGQSGAEQYF. As DNA, the CDR3 is TGTGCCACCAGCAGAGAGGGACAGAGTGGGGCCGAGCAGTACTTC.

V usage is TRBV12-5 and J usage is TRBJ2-2; 7 bases are a match to TRBD1. Looked up from germline, CDR1 is LGHNT and CDR2 is FRNRAP. Unmatched junction bases numbered 0, after V lost 1 base and J lost 1 base. The CDR3 is 15 amino acids. The CDR3 loop reads CASGLGQGNTGELFF. The CDR3, as DNA: TGTGCTAGTGGTTTGGGACAGGGGAACACCGGGGAGCTGTTTTTT.

J is TRBJ1-6 and V is TRBV2, with D tentatively TRBD1 (5 bases). The CDR3 spans 15 residues. Germline V gene lookup returns CDR1 SNHLY and CDR2 FYNNEI. The V gene lost 4 bases and the J gene lost 5 bases, with 12 bases spanning the gap. The CDR3 is CASSGGRSDNSPLHF. Written as DNA, the CDR3 is TGTGCCAGCAGTGGGGGCAGGAGTGATAATTCACCCCTCCACTTT.

The DNA of the CDR3 is TGTGCCAGCAGCTTAGATTTGGGACAGAGAAACTATGGCTACACCTTC. Residues: CASSLDLGQRNYGYTF. The chain has TRBV7-9 and TRBJ1-2, with 7 bases lining up with TRBD1. Per germline, CDR1 SEHNR and CDR2 FQNEAQ (reference sequence). The CDR3 totals 16 residues. V trimming: 1 base; J trimming: 2 bases; junction bases outside the gene matches: 7.

The V gene is TRBV27, the J gene TRBJ2-3, with 9 bases that match TRBD1. Germline CDR1 reads MNHEY; CDR2 reads SMNVEV (reference sequence). CDR3 size: 15 residues. V gave up 2 bases and J gave up 2 bases; unmatched junction bases: 2. Here the CDR3 reads CASSLGTGITDTQYF. Written as DNA, the CDR3 is TGTGCCAGCAGTTTAGGGACAGGGATCACAGATACGCAGTATTTT.

This clone was detected once. V gene TRBV5-1 combines with J gene TRBJ2-2; possibly TRBD1 for D (5 bases). CDR1 is SGHRS and CDR2 is YFSETQ in the germline V gene. Trimming removed 2 bases from V and 6 bases from J, with 14 bases in between. The CDR3 length is 15 residues. CDR3 loop: CASSFKTVVPGELFF. Written as DNA, the CDR3 is TGCGCCAGCAGCTTCAAGACAGTAGTCCCCGGGGAGCTGTTTTTT.

The J gene is TRBJ2-1, the V gene TRBV18; TRBD1 matches at 8 bases. CDR1 is KGHSH, CDR2 LQKENI, per germline. V shed 6 bases and J 7 bases; nucleotides not matched to a gene: 11. The CDR3 consists of 15 residues. As DNA, the CDR3 is TGTGCCAGCTCTCCAGGACAGGGTTGGATGAATGAGCAGTTCTTC. Its translation is CASSPGQGWMNEQFF.

In its sample, this clone was seen once. The chain is built from TRBV5-1 and TRBJ2-1; TRBD2 aligns across 12 bases. CDR3 length: 16 residues. V was pared by 3 bases and J by 8 bases, with 9 bases of the junction left unmatched. Germline CDR1 and CDR2: SGHRS and YFSETQ. The CDR3 bases are TGCGCCAGCAGCTCCGAATCTAGCGGGGGGGCGGATGAGCAGTTCTTC. Translated: CASSSESSGGADEQFF.

The genes are TRBV11-3 and TRBJ2-5; tentatively, D is TRBD2 (5 bases). Germline V lookup: CDR1 SGHNT, CDR2 YENEEA. Trimming removed 2 bases from V and 5 bases from J, with 12 bases in between. This CDR3 contains 14 residues. This chain's CDR3 is CASSLSRGSETQYF. The DNA of the CDR3 is TGTGCCAGCAGCTTATCGCGAGGGTCCGAGACCCAGTACTTC. Filled out from reference TRBV11-3 and TRBJ2-5, the complete variable domain reads EAGVVQSPRYKIIEKKQPVAFWCNPISGHNTLYWYLQNLGQGPELLIRYENEEAVDDSQLPKDRFSAERLKGVDSTLKIQPAELGDSAVYLCASSLSRGSETQYFGPGTRLLVL.

V gene TRBV10-2 combines with J gene TRBJ2-5, with 11 positions matching TRBD2. V was pared by 7 bases and J by 6 bases, with 10 bases of the junction left unmatched. The CDR3 sequence is 15 residues long. Germline V CDR1 and CDR2: WSHSY, SAAADI. CDR3 in DNA: TGCGCCAGCACCCTACTAGCGGGAGAGGAGCAGACCCAGTACTTC. This sequence encodes CASTLLAGEEQTQYF.

The V and J genes are TRBV6-5 and TRBJ1-2, with TRBD1 identical over 7 bases. Germline CDR1 and CDR2: MNHEY and SVGAGI. The V segment lost 5 bases and the J segment 4 bases; nucleotides outside the gene matches: 10. The CDR3 runs to 15 residues. CDR3 sequence reads: CASSNGTATFYGYTF. CDR3 nucleotide sequence: TGTGCCAGCAGTAACGGGACAGCTACTTTCTATGGCTACACCTTC.

The chain carries TRBV21-1 and TRBJ2-1; the table's TRBD2 call for D was not verified on the DNA. TRBV21-1 counts as a pseudogene. This CDR3 has 17 residues. The CDR3 loop is CASSKALAGTRTGEQFF. CDR3 DNA: TGTGCCAGCAGCAAAGCACTAGCGGGGACCCGAACGGGTGAGCAGTTCTTC.

This clone has just one count. The chain couples TRBV9 to TRBJ2-1; 11 bases match TRBD2. J gave up 1 base and V 0 bases, and 18 bases lay outside the gene matches. The CDR3 extends over 22 amino acids. Germline V gene data show CDR1 as SGDLS and CDR2 as YYNGEE. CDR3 amino acids: CASSVGLGGASSGRRSYNEQFF. The CDR3 DNA is TGTGCCAGCAGCGTAGGTTTGGGGGGGGCGTCTAGCGGGAGGCGTTCCTACAATGAGCAGTTCTTC.

V is TRBV11-2 and J is TRBJ1-3, with 8 bases that match TRBD1. The CDR3 has 18 amino acids. Germline-derived CDR1 and CDR2 are SGHAT and FQNNGV. Trimming removed 0 bases from V and 0 bases from J; junction bases left unmatched: 7. The CDR3 loop reads CASSLDPRTGSSGNTIYF. The CDR3 bases are TGTGCCAGCAGCTTAGATCCCAGGACAGGGAGCTCTGGAAACACCATATATTTT.

The gene calls are TRBV5-1 and TRBJ2-5; TRBD2 aligns across 10 bases. The DNA end is more similar to TRBJ2-7, so the J call may be wrong. Germline CDR1 SGHRS, CDR2 YFSETQ. CDR3 length: 15 amino acids. CDR3 residues: CASSFIAGGTYEQYF. The CDR3 region has the DNA TGCGCCAGCAGCTTCATAGCGGGAGGCACCTACGAGCAGTACTTC.

This clone was seen a handful of times. V and J are TRBV6-4 and TRBJ2-3, with 8 positions matching TRBD2. The V gene's germline CDR1 is MRHNA and CDR2 SNTAGT. Losses at the gene ends were 0 bases for V and 0 bases for J; bases not matched to a gene: 2. The CDR3 has 16 residues. The CDR3 sequence: CASSDSASGSTDTQYF. CDR3 coding DNA: TGTGCCAGCAGTGACTCGGCTAGCGGGAGCACAGATACGCAGTATTTT.

The J gene is TRBJ2-5, the V gene TRBV19, with D possibly matching TRBD2 (5 bases). Germline values: CDR1 LNHDA, CDR2 SQIVND (reference sequence). CDR3 length: 11 amino acids. Trimming cost V 4 bases and J 13 bases, with 13 bases left between them. CDR3 loop: CASSTAGRWYF. The CDR3 region has the DNA TGTGCCAGTAGTACTGCGGGCCGGTGGTACTTC.

This chain links TRBV30 with TRBJ1-5; D uncertain. Germline-derived CDR1 and CDR2 are GTSNPN and SVGIG (reference sequence). The length of the CDR3 is 14 residues. V lost 0 bases to trimming and J lost 4 bases, with 10 bases between them. DNA for the CDR3: TGTGCCTGGAGTGTACTCAACCAAAATCAGCCCCAGCATTTT. This translates into CAWSVLNQNQPQHF.